This T cell receptor beta chain was identified in a study of T cell responses to AZD1222 COVID-19 vaccine. General study findings and limits: Repertoire sampling occurred only after the peak T cell response.

A note on this clone: Its antigen is still unknown.

The method was immunoSEQ multiplex PCR; TCRdb's version includes in-frame clones alone and lacks a portion of them. This sample has approximately 170,000 clones; around nine tenths occur once, and the top ten carry roughly 12%. CDR3 length: 13 residues. Germline V gene lookup returns CDR1 LNHDA and CDR2 SQIVND (reference sequence). Trimming pared 10 bases from V and 0 bases from J, leaving 13 bases between. The sequence was obtained from an adult who received the AZD1222 COVID-19 vaccine. The sample in question was peripheral blood, obtained 28 days after the second AZD1222 dose. The chain combines TRBV19 with TRBJ2-7; D may be TRBD1 (5 bases). The CDR3 region is CATQMGPSYEQYF. The CDR3 nucleotides are TGTGCCACCCAGATGGGGCCCTCCTACGAGCAGTACTTC.